Listed below are T cell receptor beta chains from one sample, sequenced in a study of T cell responses to AZD1222 COVID-19 vaccine. Only in-frame clones appear in the TCRdb table, and some are missing; sequencing was by immunoSEQ multiplex PCR. The table has approximately 110,000 clones, 88% seen once; the top ten hold roughly 4.5%. The specimen comprised peripheral blood, sampled on day 0 of AZD1222 vaccination. Receptors originate from an adult in good health. Each CDR3 is given with its conserved first and last residue. D genes are given only for firm matches. Expanded clones get a size class; other rows say once, few or many, or leave the size out.

v_gene	j_gene	abundance	d_gene	CDR3nt	CDR3aa
TRBV10-1	TRBJ1-2	NA	NA	TGCGCCAGCAGACTGATGAGGAGGTGGGATGGCTACACCTTC	CASRLMRRWDGYTF
TRBV20-1	TRBJ2-7	NA	NA	TGCAGTGCTAGTTTGGGCCGCTACGAGCAGTACTTC	CSASLGRYEQYF
TRBV4-2	TRBJ2-7	once	NA	TGTGCCAGCAGCCAAGTTGGCTACGAGCAGTACTTC	CASSQVGYEQYF
TRBV11-3	TRBJ1-5	NA	TRBD1	TGTGCCAGCAGCTTAGAGACAGGGTTGGATCAGCCCCAGCATTTT	CASSLETGLDQPQHF
TRBV7-2	TRBJ1-6	NA	NA	TGTGCCAGCAGTGAAGAGGGGCAGGCGAGGTCACCCCTCCACTTT	CASSEEGQARSPLHF
TRBV19	TRBJ1-3	NA	NA	TGTGCCAGTAGTCCCCGGGGGGGCGTCTCTGGAAACACCATATATTTT	CASSPRGGVSGNTIYF
TRBV4-1	TRBJ2-3	NA	TRBD2	TGCGCCAGCAGCCAAGGCCGTCTAGCGGTTAGCACAGATACGCAGTATTTT	CASSQGRLAVSTDTQYF
TRBV5-1	TRBJ2-7	NA	TRBD2	TGCGCCAGCAGCCGCTGGGCGGGGGGAAACGAGCAGTACTTC	CASSRWAGGNEQYF
TRBV2	TRBJ1-5	NA	NA	TGTGCCAGCAGTGAAAGGCGGCTTCAGCCCCAGCATTTT	CASSERRLQPQHF
TRBV7-9	TRBJ1-2	NA	NA	TGTGCCAGCAGCCCGAGAAGCCATGGCTACACCTTC	CASSPRSHGYTF
TRBV6-2/TRBV6-3	TRBJ2-3	NA	TRBD2	TGTGCCAGCAGCCCTAGCGGAACAAGCACAGATACGCAGTATTTT	CASSPSGTSTDTQYF
TRBV7-3	TRBJ2-3	NA	TRBD2	TGTGCCAGCAGCCGGGAGGTTCTAGCGGGGGGAGCAGATACGCAGTATTTT	CASSREVLAGGADTQYF
TRBV28	TRBJ1-2	NA	NA	TGTGCCAGCACCCCGCCCCGAGTATCTGGGGGCTACACCTTC	CASTPPRVSGGYTF
TRBV18	TRBJ2-5	once	TRBD2	TGTGCCAGCTCTCCACCAGCCCCTCGATCTAGCGGCCAAGAGACCCAGTACTTC	CASSPPAPRSSGQETQYF